The rows below give T cell receptor beta chains drawn from one sample of a study of blood T cell repertoires in COVID-19. The assay was immunoSEQ multiplex PCR, and TCRdb's table has in-frame clones only and misses some. Altogether some 160,000 clones are present, around four fifths being singletons, with the ten largest covering around 8.9%. Sequencing was carried out using peripheral blood. These receptors all stem from an elderly woman with COVID-19, enrolled during active disease. Both conserved end residues are part of each CDR3. The D gene is left open where the match is weak. Some rows have no size entry. The others give once, few or many, or a class for an expanded clone.

cdr3_length | j_call | v_call | d_call | clone_size | cdr3_aa | cdr3_nt
13 | TRBJ1-6 | TRBV11-2 | TRBD1 | . | CASSLVPGGPLHF | TGTGCCAGCAGCTTAGTTCCAGGGGGACCCCTCCACTTT
13 | TRBJ1-2 | TRBV7-9 | . | . | CASSSEKNYGYTF | TGTGCCAGCAGCTCGGAGAAGAACTATGGCTACACCTTC
14 | TRBJ1-5 | TRBV6-5 | . | . | CASRSHSHNQPQHF | TGTGCCAGCAGGAGCCACAGCCACAATCAGCCCCAGCATTTT
13 | TRBJ1-2 | TRBV12-3/TRBV12-4 | . | . | CASSSDRNYGYTF | TGTGCCAGCAGCTCCGACAGAAACTATGGCTACACCTTC
13 | TRBJ2-7 | TRBV7-9 | TRBD2 | few | CASSLQLSGLKYF | TGTGCCAGCAGCCTACAGTTATCGGGACTAAAGTACTTC
14 | TRBJ1-2 | TRBV27 | . | . | CASSLSDRTYGYTF | TGTGCCAGCAGTTTATCAGACAGAACCTATGGCTACACCTTC
13 | TRBJ2-3 | TRBV27 | TRBD2 | . | CASSQREIDTQYF | TGTGCCAGCAGCCAGCGGGAAATAGATACGCAGTATTTT
16 | TRBJ1-2 | TRBV5-1 | TRBD1 | . | CASSLFLGQGANGYTF | TGCGCCAGCAGCTTGTTTCTAGGACAGGGGGCAAATGGCTACACCTTC
13 | TRBJ1-1 | TRBV2 | . | . | CASKGDMNTEAFF | TGTGCCAGCAAGGGAGACATGAACACTGAAGCTTTCTTT
16 | TRBJ2-3 | TRBV9 | . | . | CASSEPSARITDTQYF | TGTGCCAGCAGCGAGCCCTCGGCGCGGATCACAGATACGCAGTATTTT
14 | TRBJ2-3 | TRBV2 | TRBD2 | . | CAGGLATSTDTQYF | TGTGCCGGAGGACTAGCGACTAGCACAGATACGCAGTATTTT
14 | TRBJ1-2 | TRBV3-1/TRBV3-2 | . | . | CASSRYRDAYGYTF | TGTGCCAGCAGCCGGTACAGGGACGCATATGGCTACACCTTC
15 | TRBJ2-3 | TRBV3-1/TRBV3-2 | . | . | CASSQDLGAPDTQYF | TGTGCCAGCAGCCAAGATCTGGGGGCCCCAGATACGCAGTATTTT
15 | TRBJ1-1 | TRBV5-4 | . | . | CASSPGDSLNTEAFF | TGTGCCAGCAGCCCAGGCGACAGTCTGAACACTGAAGCTTTCTTT
13 | TRBJ1-1 | TRBV2 | . | . | CASNWATHTEAFF | TGTGCCAGCAATTGGGCTACCCACACTGAAGCTTTCTTT
14 | TRBJ1-4 | TRBV7-9 | . | few | CASSASKEDEKLFF | TGTGCCAGCAGCGCAAGTAAGGAGGATGAAAAACTGTTTTTT
13 | TRBJ2-1 | TRBV7-8 | TRBD1 | . | CASSRDRGQEQFF | TGTGCCAGCAGCCGAGACAGGGGGCAAGAGCAGTTCTTC
15 | TRBJ1-5 | TRBV28 | TRBD1 | . | CASSTGQGTHQPQHF | TGTGCCAGCAGTACGGGACAGGGGACTCATCAGCCCCAGCATTTT
15 | TRBJ2-7 | TRBV28 | TRBD1 | . | CASSLGGQGANEQYF | TGTGCCAGCAGTTTAGGGGGACAGGGGGCGAACGAGCAGTACTTC
14 | TRBJ1-5 | TRBV6-5 | . | . | CATRGGNSNQPQHF | TGTGCCACTAGGGGTGGGAATAGCAATCAGCCCCAGCATTTT
13 | TRBJ1-4 | TRBV28 | TRBD1 | . | CASSPGQGGILFF | TGTGCCAGCAGTCCAGGACAGGGAGGGATACTGTTTTTT
14 | TRBJ1-4 | TRBV5-5 | . | . | CASSFPGTNEKLFF | TGTGCCAGCAGTTTCCCCGGGACTAATGAAAAACTGTTTTTT
15 | TRBJ1-1 | TRBV15 | TRBD1 | once | CATRAGTGMNTEAFF | TGTGCCACCAGGGCCGGGACAGGCATGAACACTGAAGCTTTCTTT
15 | TRBJ2-7 | TRBV19 | . | once | CATQAQGIPGGEQYF | TGTGCCACTCAGGCGCAGGGGATACCGGGGGGCGAGCAGTACTTC
14 | TRBJ2-5 | TRBV5-1 | TRBD1 | . | CASSLQTGIETQYF | TGCGCCAGCAGCCTTCAGACAGGGATAGAGACCCAGTACTTC
13 | TRBJ2-5 | TRBV2 | TRBD1 | . | CASRGQPQETQYF | TGTGCCAGCAGGGGACAGCCCCAAGAGACCCAGTACTTC
14 | TRBJ1-4 | TRBV5-1 | . | . | CASSPAATNEKLFF | TGCGCCAGCAGCCCCGCGGCAACTAATGAAAAACTGTTTTTT
15 | TRBJ1-6 | TRBV9 | TRBD1 | once | CASSPPGQGYSPLHF | TGTGCCAGCAGCCCACCGGGACAGGGATATTCACCCCTCCACTTT
15 | TRBJ1-2 | TRBV28 | TRBD1 | . | CASSLPGPQGAGYTF | TGTGCCAGCAGTTTACCCGGCCCACAGGGGGCGGGCTACACCTTC
15 | TRBJ2-5 | TRBV11-1 | TRBD1 | . | CASSLDGTGVKTQYF | TGTGCCAGCAGCTTAGATGGGACAGGGGTGAAGACCCAGTACTTC
14 | TRBJ2-5 | TRBV5-1 | . | . | CASSLRGGEETQYF | TGCGCCAGCAGCTTGCGGGGTGGGGAAGAGACCCAGTACTTC
15 | TRBJ2-2 | TRBV7-3 | . | . | CASSLTGQHTGELFF | TGTGCCAGCAGCTTAACGGGGCAGCACACCGGGGAGCTGTTTTTT
12 | TRBJ1-5 | TRBV28 | . | . | CASSLTVQPQHF | TGTGCCAGCAGTTTAACGGTTCAGCCCCAGCATTTT
16 | TRBJ2-7 | TRBV4-1 | . | few | CASSQEFGQGRREQYF | TGCGCCAGCAGCCAAGAATTTGGGCAGGGTCGGCGCGAGCAGTACTTC
17 | TRBJ2-3 | TRBV7-6 | TRBD2 | . | CASRASGGPSPTDTQYF | TGTGCCAGCCGGGCTAGCGGGGGCCCATCACCCACAGATACGCAGTATTTT
14 | TRBJ1-2 | TRBV6-4 | TRBD1 | . | CASSDSGTGDGYTF | TGTGCCAGCAGTGACTCGGGGACAGGGGACGGCTACACCTTC
15 | TRBJ1-1 | TRBV19 | TRBD1 | once | CASSDRGPAYTEAFF | TGTGCCAGTAGTGACAGGGGACCGGCATACACTGAAGCTTTCTTT
15 | TRBJ2-3 | TRBV2 | TRBD1 | few | CASSFAGGSTDTQYF | TGTGCCAGCAGTTTCGCAGGGGGCAGCACAGATACGCAGTATTTT
13 | TRBJ1-6 | TRBV19 | . | . | CASSGQGNSPLHF | TGTGCCAGTAGTGGTCAGGGGAATTCACCCCTCCACTTT
14 | TRBJ2-5 | TRBV2 | . | . | CASTLREIQETQYF | TGTGCCAGCACCCTACGGGAGATCCAAGAGACCCAGTACTTC
17 | TRBJ1-1 | TRBV19 | TRBD1 | . | CASSMRTTGGAGTEAFF | TGTGCCAGTAGTATGCGGACGACAGGGGGCGCGGGCACTGAAGCTTTCTTT
15 | TRBJ1-2 | TRBV18 | TRBD1 | . | CASSPRGDRAGGYTF | TGTGCCAGCTCACCACGGGGGGACAGGGCAGGTGGCTACACCTTC
11 | TRBJ1-1 | TRBV2 | . | . | CASTRDTEAFF | TGTGCCAGCACGCGCGACACTGAAGCTTTCTTT
14 | TRBJ2-3 | TRBV9 | . | . | CASSVDQATDTQYF | TGTGCCAGCAGCGTAGACCAGGCCACAGATACGCAGTATTTT
16 | TRBJ1-1 | TRBV27 | . | . | CASSLELGHRNTEAFF | TGTGCCAGCAGTTTGGAGCTGGGGCACCGGAACACTGAAGCTTTCTTT
14 | TRBJ2-2 | TRBV6-5 | . | . | CASRQGPNTGELFF | TGTGCCAGCAGACAGGGACCAAACACCGGGGAGCTGTTTTTT